This T cell receptor beta chain was obtained from a study of T-cell reconstitution after alpha-beta-depleted transplantation in children (dated by TCRdb to about 2016). Concerning the study at large: Using TCR repertoire profiling, the study followed T-cell immune reconstitution in a quantitative way in children after TCRalphabeta/CD19-depleted allogeneic hematopoietic cell transplantation.

Library construction relied on PCR. The reads were generated on an Illumina HiSeq 2500. To normalize quantification of the TCRbeta repertoire, the TCR libraries were built with molecular barcoding that relied on unique molecular identifiers. TCRdb's own reprocessing of the public reads used fastp at Q25 and MiXCR and kept productive beta chains. Rows matching on CDR3 protein sequence are summarized as one entry with the most common DNA and genes. The sample records approximately 510,000 distinct CDR3 sequences, around 17% of which are singletons. The leading ten clones occupy approximately 3% of the sample. This clonotype occurred a few times. Its cognate antigen has yet to be identified. Base qualities are not provided; no much larger clone lies one nucleotide away. V was cut back by 5 bases and J by 3 bases, leaving a gap of 11 bases between them. From its cysteine to its phenylalanine, the CDR3 spans 13 amino acids. Only CDR3 DNA remains: 39 bases, in frame from the first base. Taken from the germline V gene (reference sequence), the CDR1 and CDR2 loops are LNHNV and YYDKDF.

This sequence was found in a human donor who donated a stem cell graft to a child with acute lymphoblastic leukemia. The sequence joins TRBV15 to TRBJ2-7, with TRBD2 perhaps the D gene, on 6 matching bases. The sample in question was PBMCs from the stem cell graft donor, obtained from the stem cell graft. Read as DNA, the sequence is TGTGCCACCAGCCCCCGGGACTTCTACGAGCAGTACTTC. Its protein is CATSPRDFYEQYF.